This TCR beta chain appears in the sequencing data of a study of T cell repertoires and HLA-DP antigens. Overall study findings and caveats: Against one allele, clones undetected before culture averaged roughly 35%; against the other, approximately 51%.

About this clone itself: Its specificity is not known.

Profiling relied on immunoSEQ multiplex PCR, and the TCRdb table lists in-frame clones only, not all of them. The sample yields 90,000 to 130,000 clones, around 92% seen once. Per the germline V gene, CDR1 is MNHNS and CDR2 is SASEGT. CDR3 length: 16 amino acids. Germline trimming cut 0 bases from V and 9 bases from J; bases unmatched to any gene: 10. V is TRBV6-1 and J is TRBJ2-4, with 8 bases fitting TRBD1. The receptor comes from a woman aged 18-29 years in good health and CMV-seronegative. Material: CD4+ T cells from PBMCs. The CDR3: CASSEAARGLPGIQYF. In DNA, the CDR3 is TGTGCCAGCAGTGAAGCGGCCAGGGGGCTCCCTGGCATTCAGTACTTC.